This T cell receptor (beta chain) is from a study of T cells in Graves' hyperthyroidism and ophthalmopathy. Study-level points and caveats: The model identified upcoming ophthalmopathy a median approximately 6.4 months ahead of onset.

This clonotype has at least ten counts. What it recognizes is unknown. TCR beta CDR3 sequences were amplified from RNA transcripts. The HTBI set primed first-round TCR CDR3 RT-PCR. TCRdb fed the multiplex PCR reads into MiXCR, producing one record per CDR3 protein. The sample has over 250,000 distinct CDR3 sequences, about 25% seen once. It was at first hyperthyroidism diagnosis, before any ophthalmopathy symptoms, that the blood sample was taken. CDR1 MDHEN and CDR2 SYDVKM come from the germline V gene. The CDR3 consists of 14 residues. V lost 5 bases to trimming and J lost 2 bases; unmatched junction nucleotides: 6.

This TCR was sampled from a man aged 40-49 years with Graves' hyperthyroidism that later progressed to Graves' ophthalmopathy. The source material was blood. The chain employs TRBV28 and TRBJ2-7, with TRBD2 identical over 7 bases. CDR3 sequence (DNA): TGTGCCAGCAGTCGGACGGGGGGAACCTACGAGCAGTACTTC. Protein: CASSRTGGTYEQYF.